One and the same sample provided the 21 T cell receptor beta chains below, sequenced in a study of low-dose radiotherapy and immunotherapy resistance in tumors. Alpha and beta chains were covered, as first-strand cDNA relied on TRAV- and TRBV-specific primers. TCR amplification ran 20 PCR cycles using constant-region and V-primer adapter primers. TCRdb used MiXCR to reprocess the reads, holding one entry per CDR3 protein. The table records just over 14,000 distinct CDR3 sequences, 49% of them present only once. Receptors originate from a human donor with advanced metastatic prostate, ovarian, gallbladder or colorectal cancer (not recorded which). This table probably holds off-target reads from a library built for another chain.

The rearrangement links TRBV5-1 to TRBJ2-7; D is undetermined. The V gene's germline CDR1 is SGHRS and CDR2 YFSETQ. The CDR3 totals 13 residues. Trimming stripped 0 bases from V and 3 bases from J, with 7 bases between. The CDR3, as DNA: TGCGCCAGCAGCTTGGGCAGGAACTACGAGCAGTACTTC. Residues: CASSLGRNYEQYF.

V usage is TRBV6-6 and J usage is TRBJ2-3; the match to TRBD1 covers 10 bases. Germline assignment: CDR1 MNHNY and CDR2 SVGAGI (reference sequence). Germline trimming cut 3 bases from V and 6 bases from J; bases unmatched to any gene: 6. This CDR3 is 15 amino acids long. The CDR3 coding sequence is TGTGCCAGCAGTTATGGGACAGGGGATACGGATACGCAGTATTTT. Amino acids: CASSYGTGDTDTQYF.

This clonotype was seen a few times. V usage is TRBV5-1 and J usage is TRBJ1-6; 7 bases align to TRBD1. The V gene's germline CDR1 is SGHRS and CDR2 YFSETQ. The CDR3 totals 16 residues. The V segment lost 0 bases and the J segment 10 bases; nucleotides outside the gene matches: 10. The CDR3 nucleotides read TGCGCCAGCAGCTTGGCCGAAGGGGGCGGAAGCTCACCCCTCCACTTT. It specifies CASSLAEGGGSSPLHF.

The chain has TRBV20-1 and TRBJ2-7, with 11 bases that match TRBD1. Germline lookup yields CDR1 DFQATT and CDR2 SNEGSKA (reference sequence). The CDR3 is 12 amino acids. V lost 5 bases and J lost 3; bases outside the gene matches: 0. CDR3: CSAGTGGYEQYF. CDR3 bases: TGCAGTGCTGGGACAGGGGGCTACGAGCAGTACTTC.

V usage is TRBV28 and J usage is TRBJ2-1; D is perhaps TRBD1 (5 bases). With 8 bases removed from V and 10 bases from J, the gap between germline ends came to 24 bases. CDR1 MDHEN and CDR2 SYDVKM come from the germline V gene. The CDR3 runs to 15 residues. The CDR3 DNA reads TGTGCCAGCCTCAGGGTGCCGGCAACGAGTGGGGAGCAGTTCTTC. Translating gives CASLRVPATSGEQFF.

The chain combines TRBV5-1 with TRBJ2-5; D possibly corresponds to TRBD1 (7 bases). V was cut by 0 bases and J by 4 bases, with 22 bases left in between. CDR3 size: 18 residues. In germline, CDR1 is SGHRS, CDR2 YFSETQ. CDR3 sequence (DNA): TGCGCCAGCAGCTTGGACATACGGAGCGGAGGGGGCACAGAGACCCAGTACTTC. The encoded protein is CASSLDIRSGGGTETQYF.

The genes are TRBV7-2 and TRBJ1-1; no reliable D call. Germline CDR1 and CDR2: SGHTA and FQGNSA. Trimming cost V 5 bases and J 8 bases, with 12 bases left between them. This CDR3 is built from 12 residues. DNA for the CDR3: TGTGCCAGCAGCCCCCGGCGGGGAGAAGCTTTCTTT. Its protein is CASSPRRGEAFF.

J is TRBJ2-7 and V is TRBV20-1; 10 bases match TRBD2. CDR3 length: 15 residues. V lost 6 bases to trimming and J lost 5 bases; unmatched junction nucleotides: 13. Germline assignment: CDR1 DFQATT and CDR2 SNEGSKA (reference sequence). Here the CDR3 DNA reads TGCAGTGCCCAGGTAGCGGGAGGCCGGGGCGACGAGCAGTACTTC. Its protein is CSAQVAGGRGDEQYF.

The chain recombines TRBV25-1 with TRBJ2-2; perhaps D is TRBD1 or TRBD2 (5 bases each). This CDR3 is built from 15 residues. The V gene lost 3 bases and the J gene lost 2 bases, with 10 bases spanning the gap. Looked up from germline, CDR1 is MGHDK and CDR2 is SYGVNS. CDR3 loop: CASSDGTFNTGELFF. In DNA, the CDR3 is TGTGCCAGCAGTGATGGGACCTTCAACACCGGGGAGCTGTTTTTT.

J is TRBJ2-1 and V is TRBV15; 10 nucleotides line up with TRBD2. The ends lost 4 bases at V and 6 bases at J; junction bases unmatched: 6. The germline V gene encodes CDR1 LNHNV and CDR2 YYDKDF (reference sequence). The CDR3 totals 15 residues. The CDR3 region is CATSIKAGGLNEQFF. CDR3 nucleotides: TGTGCCACCAGCATCAAAGCGGGAGGGCTCAATGAGCAGTTCTTC.

This clonotype was seen a handful of times. The rearrangement links TRBV2 to TRBJ1-5; D unresolved. CDR1 SNHLY and CDR2 FYNNEI come from the germline V gene. V was trimmed by 3 bases and J by 3 bases, leaving 6 bases between them. The CDR3 spans 13 residues. As DNA, the CDR3 is TGTGCCAGCAGTGAGTCTATCAATCAGCCCCAGCATTTT. Protein product: CASSESINQPQHF.

This clonotype was picked up a small number of times. This chain uses TRBV30 with TRBJ2-1; maybe TRBD2 (5 bases). Germline values: CDR1 GTSNPN, CDR2 SVGIG (reference sequence). This CDR3 has 15 residues. Trimming left V 3 bases short and J 1 base short, with 13 bases between. DNA of the CDR3: TGTGCCTGGAGGACGGGGTACCCTTCCTACAATGAGCAGTTCTTC. Amino acids: CAWRTGYPSYNEQFF.

In this sample, this clonotype turned up a few times. This sequence joins TRBV5-5 and TRBJ2-1; 12 nucleotides align to TRBD2. The CDR3 has 21 residues. V was clipped by 3 bases and J by 0 bases; unmatched bases: 16. Germline CDR1 reads SGHKS; CDR2 reads YYEKEE (reference sequence). The CDR3 protein is CASSWRGAWTSGTSSYNEQFF. CDR3 in DNA: TGTGCCAGCAGCTGGCGGGGGGCCTGGACTAGCGGGACGAGCTCCTACAATGAGCAGTTCTTC. The full variable domain, with the rest looked up from reference TRBV5-5 and TRBJ2-1, is DAGVTQSPTHLIKTRGQQVTLRCSPISGHKSVSWYQQVLGQGPQFIFQYYEKEERGRGNFPDRFSARQFPNYSSELNVNALLLGDSALYLCASSWRGAWTSGTSSYNEQFFGPGTRLTVL.

The rearrangement uses TRBV9 and TRBJ2-1, with D perhaps assigned TRBD1 or TRBD2 (5 bases each). The CDR3 is made up of 14 amino acids. Trimming removed 0 bases from V and 3 bases from J, with 7 bases in between. CDR1 SGDLS and CDR2 YYNGEE come from the germline V gene. CDR3 sequence: CASSVAGSYNEQFF. The CDR3 region has the DNA TGTGCCAGCAGCGTAGCAGGGAGCTACAATGAGCAGTTCTTC.

The chain couples TRBV18 to TRBJ1-4; D is ambiguous. Germline lookup yields CDR1 KGHSH and CDR2 LQKENI. This CDR3 has 15 amino acids. Trimming left V 4 bases short and J 5 bases short, with 14 bases between. CDR3 loop: CASSRNLGQNEKLFF. DNA of the CDR3: TGTGCCAGCTCACGGAACCTAGGGCAAAATGAAAAACTGTTTTTT. Combining the CDR3 with reference TRBV18 and TRBJ1-4 gives the whole variable domain NAGVMQNPRHLVRRRGQEARLRCSPMKGHSHVYWYRQLPEEGLKFMVYLQKENIIDESGMPKERFSAEFPKEGPSILRIQQVVRGDSAAYFCASSRNLGQNEKLFFGSGTQLSVL.

The V and J genes are TRBV5-1 and TRBJ2-3; either TRBD1 or TRBD2 may supply D (5 bases each). The germline V gene has CDR1 SGHRS and CDR2 YFSETQ. Trimming pared 4 bases from V and 4 bases from J, leaving 28 bases between. CDR3 size: 19 residues. In DNA, the CDR3 is TGCGCCAGCAGCCAACCTAACATACGGGGCAAAGGCCTAGCAGATACGCAGTATTTT. Protein sequence: CASSQPNIRGKGLADTQYF.

The V call is TRBV20-1, the J call TRBJ2-4; no firm D call. The germline CDR1 and CDR2 sequences are DFQATT and SNEGSKA (reference sequence). This CDR3 has 13 amino acids. Written as DNA, the CDR3 is TGCGGTAACTCTGGTTTGGCCAAAAACATTCAGTACTTC. It yields the protein CGNSGLAKNIQYF.

The CDR3 region has the DNA TGTGCCAGCACTGGGACGGGTTACAATGAGCAGTTCTTC. Its protein product is CASTGTGYNEQFF. The chain employs TRBV6-8 and TRBJ2-1, with D perhaps matching TRBD1 or TRBD2 (5 bases each). The germline V gene has CDR1 MNHGY and CDR2 SAAAGT. With 7 bases removed from V and 4 bases from J, the gap between germline ends came to 11 bases. The CDR3 totals 13 residues.

This clonotype was counted only a few times. V and J are TRBV28 and TRBJ1-3, with 8 positions matching TRBD1. Germline lookup yields CDR1 MDHEN and CDR2 SYDVKM. The CDR3 consists of 13 residues. The trim removed 7 bases at V and 4 bases at J, leaving 3 bases unmatched. Here the CDR3 reads CASTRTGGNTIYF. The CDR3 DNA follows: TGTGCCAGCACGAGGACAGGGGGAAACACCATATATTTT.

V is TRBV27 and J is TRBJ2-2; D might be TRBD1 (6 bases). Trimming shortened V by 2 bases and J by 7 bases, and 14 bases separated the two germline ends. From germline, CDR1 is MNHEY and CDR2 SMNVEV (reference sequence). CDR3 length: 15 residues. The CDR3 protein is CASSLRQGIGGELFF. As DNA, the CDR3 is TGTGCCAGCAGTTTAAGGCAGGGGATCGGCGGGGAGCTGTTTTTT.

This clonotype has just a few counts. This chain links TRBV4-1 with TRBJ2-5; D might be TRBD2 (7 bases). Germline V gene sequence: CDR1 MGHRA, CDR2 YSYEKL. Trimming left V 4 bases short and J 4 bases short, with 10 bases between. The CDR3 has 13 amino acids. The CDR3 DNA follows: TGCGCCAGCAGCCGGGGGGGCGTAGAGACCCAGTACTTC. Translation: CASSRGGVETQYF.